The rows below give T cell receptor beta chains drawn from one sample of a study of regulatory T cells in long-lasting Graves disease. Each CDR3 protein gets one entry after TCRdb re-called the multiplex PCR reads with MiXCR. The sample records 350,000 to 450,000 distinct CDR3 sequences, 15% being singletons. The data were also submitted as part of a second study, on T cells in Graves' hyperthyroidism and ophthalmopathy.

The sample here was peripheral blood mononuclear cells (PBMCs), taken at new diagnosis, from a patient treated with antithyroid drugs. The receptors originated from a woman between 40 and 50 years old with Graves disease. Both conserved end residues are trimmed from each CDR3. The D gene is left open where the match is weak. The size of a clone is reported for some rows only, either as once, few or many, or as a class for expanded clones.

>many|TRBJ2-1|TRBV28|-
ASSSKSLLTGTSNEQF
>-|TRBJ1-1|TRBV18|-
ASSLTGLEAF
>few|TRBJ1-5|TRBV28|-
ASGLGGNQPQH
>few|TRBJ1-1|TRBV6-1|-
ASLHSEAF
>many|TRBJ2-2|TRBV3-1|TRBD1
ASSQRTGRLTGELF
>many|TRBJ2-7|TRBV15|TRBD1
ATSRDQGEYEQY
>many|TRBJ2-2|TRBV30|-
ASGGGPGELF
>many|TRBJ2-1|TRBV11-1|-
ASSLPLTSYNEQF
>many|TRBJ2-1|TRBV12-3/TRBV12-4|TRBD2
ASSLATSYSSSYNEQF
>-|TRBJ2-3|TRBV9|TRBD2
ASSVSTSNKNTDTQY
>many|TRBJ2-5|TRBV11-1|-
ASSLEQGVGETQY
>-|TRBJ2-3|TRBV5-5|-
ASSWEYPDTQY
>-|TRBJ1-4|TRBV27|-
ASSLFGGENEKLF
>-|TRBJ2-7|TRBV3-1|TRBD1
ASSLQDRVSNEQY
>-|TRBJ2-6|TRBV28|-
ATMDRIPYSGANVLT
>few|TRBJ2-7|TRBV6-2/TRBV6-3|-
ASSRTFPYEQY
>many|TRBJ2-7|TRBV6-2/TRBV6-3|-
ASSYSGTSYEQY
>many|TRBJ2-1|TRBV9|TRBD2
ASSVGEAGGYNEQF
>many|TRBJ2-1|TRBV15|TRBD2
ATRGLGSLEQF
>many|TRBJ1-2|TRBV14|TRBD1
ASSQGGQGTNYGYT
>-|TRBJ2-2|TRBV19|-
ASSSGTNGELF
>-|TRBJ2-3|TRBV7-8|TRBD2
ANSPGRVLKRGSTDTQY
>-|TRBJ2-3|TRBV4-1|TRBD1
ASSHWDRDTQY
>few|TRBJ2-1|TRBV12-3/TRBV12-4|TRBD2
ASSSTIAGDEQF
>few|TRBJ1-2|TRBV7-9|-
ASSLAGTENYGYT
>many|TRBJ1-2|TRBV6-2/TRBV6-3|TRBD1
ASSTLDRGQGYT
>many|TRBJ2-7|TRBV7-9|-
ASSVYYEQY
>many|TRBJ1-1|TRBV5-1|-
ASSFEGLAEAF
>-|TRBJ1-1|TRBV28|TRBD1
ASSLWTGTGAITEAF
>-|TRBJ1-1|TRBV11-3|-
VSRAGGNTEAF
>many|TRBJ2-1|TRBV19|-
ASSREKQF
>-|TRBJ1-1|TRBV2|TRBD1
ASSPDRGQGSSEAF
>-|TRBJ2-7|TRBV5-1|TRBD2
ASSEPKTSGNTYEQY
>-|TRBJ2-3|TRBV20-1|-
SARLRAESTDTQY
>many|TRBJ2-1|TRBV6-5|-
ASSYSTGYPLNEQF